This T cell receptor beta chain was captured in a study of T cells expressing NK-cell markers. Turning to the study itself: Investigators obtained TCR beta repertoires from sorted CD3+CD56+NKG2C+, CD3+CD56+NKG2C- and CD3+CD56-NKG2C+ T cells. The authors sequenced eight donors, of whom seven were HCMV-seropositive and one was seronegative.

The germline CDR1 and CDR2 sequences are GTSNPN and SVGIG (reference sequence). The CDR3 has 14 amino acids. cDNA encoding TCR beta was synthesized via 5'RACE template switching incorporating UMIs. TCRdb reprocessed the 5' RACE reads and stores each CDR3 protein as one record, lacking DNA. Its table lists 500,000 or so distinct CDR3 sequences. The chain is built from TRBV30 and TRBJ2-1. The source is a man younger than 35 in good health. Sequenced: blood T cells: a sorted CD56 or NKG2C T cell subset, CD4+ or CD8+ T cells, or bulk PBMC T cells (not recorded which). The CDR3 protein is CAWRIQYSYNEQFF.